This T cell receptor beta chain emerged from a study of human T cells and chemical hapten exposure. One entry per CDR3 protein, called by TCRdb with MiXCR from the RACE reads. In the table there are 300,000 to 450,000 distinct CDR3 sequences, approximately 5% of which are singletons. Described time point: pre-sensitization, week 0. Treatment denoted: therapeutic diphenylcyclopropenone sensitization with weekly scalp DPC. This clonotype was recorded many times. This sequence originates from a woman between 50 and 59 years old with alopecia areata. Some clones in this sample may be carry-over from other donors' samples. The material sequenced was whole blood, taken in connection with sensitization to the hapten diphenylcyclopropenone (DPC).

CDR3 amino acids: CATSRAGGAYEQYF. The CDR3 DNA reads TGTGCCACCAGCAGAGCCGGGGGCGCCTACGAGCAGTACTTC. The gene calls are TRBV15 and TRBJ2-7; D tentatively reads TRBD1 or TRBD2 (6 bases each). The CDR3 spans 14 residues. V was pared by 1 base and J by 2 bases, with 9 bases between. Germline V gene sequence: CDR1 LNHNV, CDR2 YYDKDF (reference sequence).